This T cell receptor (beta chain) was sequenced in a study of identical twins. There are 14 residues in the CDR3. J was trimmed by 1 base and V by 5 bases; bases with no gene match: 2. CDR1 ENHRY and CDR2 SYGVKD come from the germline V gene. The table lists this clonotype with a few counts. A template switching step contributed a universal primer site, while unique molecular identifiers were present in the cDNA. MiXCR was run by TCRdb on the 5' RACE reads, yielding one entry per CDR3 protein. The sample includes 230,000 or so distinct CDR3 sequences, approximately 8.6% of them seen just once. The data were also submitted as part of a second study, on yellow fever vaccine responses in identical twins.

The chain recombines TRBV10-3 with TRBJ2-5, with 9 bases identical to TRBD1. This TCR was recovered from a woman between 18 and 29 years old in good health. Sequenced input: CD8+ T cells sorted from blood. CDR3 DNA: TGTGCCATCAGTCTGGACAGGGGCCAAGAGACCCAGTACTTC. This sequence encodes CAISLDRGQETQYF.